This T cell receptor beta chain is from a study of blood T cell repertoires in COVID-19. Across the study: Donors in the United States, Italy and Spain gave samples during acute or convalescent COVID-19. PBMCs, B-cell-depleted T cells, or T cells provided the cDNA or gDNA that made up the material.

Original processing methods: Nucleated cell counts were estimated from reference gene primer amplification. Sequencing used immunoSEQ multiplex PCR; TCRdb keeps in-frame clones, though not all of them. V and J calls and clone size are given by that table; D and trimming were obtained from the DNA. The sample records about 31,000 clones, about 90% being singletons. CDR1 and CDR2 (germline): LGHDT, YNNKEL (reference sequence). V was trimmed by 2 bases and J by 6 bases, leaving 14 bases between them. The CDR3 sequence is 15 residues long. Sequenced sample: peripheral blood. The chain carries TRBV3-1 (or the pseudogene TRBV3-2) and TRBJ1-5, with a possible D match to TRBD1 (5 bases). This clonotype originated in a human donor in a cohort sampled during active COVID-19. DNA of the CDR3: TGTGCCAGCAGCCAACTAGAAGGGGAGGGTCAGCCCCAGCATTTT. Protein product: CASSQLEGEGQPQHF.